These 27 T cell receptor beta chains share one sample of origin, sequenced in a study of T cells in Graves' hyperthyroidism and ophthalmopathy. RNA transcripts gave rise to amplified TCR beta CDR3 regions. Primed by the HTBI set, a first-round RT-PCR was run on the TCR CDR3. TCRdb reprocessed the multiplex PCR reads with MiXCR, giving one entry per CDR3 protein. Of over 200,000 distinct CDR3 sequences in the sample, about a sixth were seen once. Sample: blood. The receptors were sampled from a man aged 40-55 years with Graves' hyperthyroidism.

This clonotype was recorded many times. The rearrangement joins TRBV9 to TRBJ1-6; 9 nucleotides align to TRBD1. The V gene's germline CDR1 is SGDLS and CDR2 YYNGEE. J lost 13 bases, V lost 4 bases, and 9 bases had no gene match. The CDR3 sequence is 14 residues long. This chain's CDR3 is CASSLTGQGPPLHF. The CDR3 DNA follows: TGTGCCAGCAGCCTAACGGGACAGGGACCTCCCCTCCACTTT.

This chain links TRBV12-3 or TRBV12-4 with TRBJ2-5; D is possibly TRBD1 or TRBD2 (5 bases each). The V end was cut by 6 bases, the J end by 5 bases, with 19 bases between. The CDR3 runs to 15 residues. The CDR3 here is CASSQDINRRETQYF. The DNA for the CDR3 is TGTGCCAGCAGCCAAGATATCAACAGGAGGGAGACCCAGTACTTC.

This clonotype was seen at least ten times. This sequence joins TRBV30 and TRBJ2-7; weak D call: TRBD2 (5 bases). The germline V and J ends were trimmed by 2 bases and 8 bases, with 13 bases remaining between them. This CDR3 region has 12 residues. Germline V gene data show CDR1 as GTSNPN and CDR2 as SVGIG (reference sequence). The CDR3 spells CAWSRGGWQQYF. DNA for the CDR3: TGTGCCTGGAGTAGAGGCGGGTGGCAGCAGTACTTC.

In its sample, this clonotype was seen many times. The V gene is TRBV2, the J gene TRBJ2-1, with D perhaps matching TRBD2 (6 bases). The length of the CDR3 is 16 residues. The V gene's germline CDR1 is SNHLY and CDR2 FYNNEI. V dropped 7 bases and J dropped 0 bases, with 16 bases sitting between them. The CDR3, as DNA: TGTGCCAGCATCGCGGGGCCCGCGAGCTCCTACAATGAGCAGTTCTTC. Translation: CASIAGPASSYNEQFF.

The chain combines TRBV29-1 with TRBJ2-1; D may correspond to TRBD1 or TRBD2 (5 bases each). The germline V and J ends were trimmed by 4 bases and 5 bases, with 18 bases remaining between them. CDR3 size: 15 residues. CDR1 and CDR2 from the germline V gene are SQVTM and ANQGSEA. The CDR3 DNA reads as TGCAGCGTTGGGGAGCTGGGGGAACCGAACAATGAGCAGTTCTTC. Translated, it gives CSVGELGEPNNEQFF.

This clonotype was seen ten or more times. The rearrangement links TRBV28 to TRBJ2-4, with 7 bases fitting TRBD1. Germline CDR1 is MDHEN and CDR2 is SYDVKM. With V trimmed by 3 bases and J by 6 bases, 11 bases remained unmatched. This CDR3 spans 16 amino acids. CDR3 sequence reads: CASSFSLQGIGNIQYF. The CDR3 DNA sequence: TGTGCCAGCAGTTTTTCCCTACAGGGGATCGGAAACATTCAGTACTTC.

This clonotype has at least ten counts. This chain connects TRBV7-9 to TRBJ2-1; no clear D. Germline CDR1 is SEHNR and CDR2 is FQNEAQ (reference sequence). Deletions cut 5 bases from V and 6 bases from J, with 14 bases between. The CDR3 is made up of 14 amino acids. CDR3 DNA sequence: TGTGCCAGCAGCCCTCGACCTCTGGGCAATGAGCAGTTCTTC. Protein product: CASSPRPLGNEQFF.

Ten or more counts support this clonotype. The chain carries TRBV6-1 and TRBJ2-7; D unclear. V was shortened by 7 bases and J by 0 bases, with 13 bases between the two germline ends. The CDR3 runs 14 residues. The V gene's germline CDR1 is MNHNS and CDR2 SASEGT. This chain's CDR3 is CASTKSAISYEQYF. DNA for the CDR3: TGTGCCAGCACCAAATCCGCCATCTCCTACGAGCAGTACTTC.

CDR3 nucleotide sequence: TGTGCCAGCAGCAGGACTAGCGGGGGGGAGTCCTACGAGCAGTACTTC. This encodes CASSRTSGGESYEQYF. The chain recombines TRBV4-2 with TRBJ2-7; 15 nucleotides line up with TRBD2. From germline, CDR1 is LGHNA and CDR2 YNFKEQ. CDR3 length: 16 amino acids. V dropped 5 bases and J dropped 1; count of bases not matched to a gene: 3.

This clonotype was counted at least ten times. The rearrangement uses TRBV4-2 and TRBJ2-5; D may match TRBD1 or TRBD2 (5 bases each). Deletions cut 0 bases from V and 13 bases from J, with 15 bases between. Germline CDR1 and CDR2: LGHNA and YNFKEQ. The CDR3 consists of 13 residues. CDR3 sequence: CASSQDGSGRPYF. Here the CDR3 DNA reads TGTGCCAGCAGCCAAGATGGGTCGGGGCGACCGTACTTC.

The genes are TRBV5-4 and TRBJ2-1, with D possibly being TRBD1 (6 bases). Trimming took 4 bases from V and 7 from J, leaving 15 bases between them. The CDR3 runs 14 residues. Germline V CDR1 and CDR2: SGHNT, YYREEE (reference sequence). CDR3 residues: CASSQDQGSNEQFF. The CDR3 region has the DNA TGTGCCAGCAGCCAAGACCAGGGGAGTAATGAGCAGTTCTTC. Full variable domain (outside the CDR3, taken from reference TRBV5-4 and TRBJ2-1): ETGVTQSPTHLIKTRGQQVTLRCSSQSGHNTVSWYQQALGQGPQFIFQYYREEENGRGNFPPRFSGLQFPNYSSELNVNALELDDSALYLCASSQDQGSNEQFFGPGTRLTVL.

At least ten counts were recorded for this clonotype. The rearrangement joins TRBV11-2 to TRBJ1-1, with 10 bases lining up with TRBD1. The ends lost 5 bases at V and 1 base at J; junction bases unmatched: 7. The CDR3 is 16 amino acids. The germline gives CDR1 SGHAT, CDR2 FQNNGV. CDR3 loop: CASSPWTGGPNTEAFF. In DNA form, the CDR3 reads TGTGCCAGCAGCCCCTGGACAGGGGGTCCGAACACTGAAGCTTTCTTT.

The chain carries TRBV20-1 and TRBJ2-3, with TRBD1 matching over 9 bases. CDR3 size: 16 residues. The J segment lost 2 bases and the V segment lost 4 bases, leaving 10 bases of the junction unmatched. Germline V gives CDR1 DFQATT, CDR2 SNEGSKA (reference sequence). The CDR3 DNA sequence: TGCAGTGCTACAGGGGCGGGACAGGGATACACAGATACGCAGTATTTT. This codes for CSATGAGQGYTDTQYF.

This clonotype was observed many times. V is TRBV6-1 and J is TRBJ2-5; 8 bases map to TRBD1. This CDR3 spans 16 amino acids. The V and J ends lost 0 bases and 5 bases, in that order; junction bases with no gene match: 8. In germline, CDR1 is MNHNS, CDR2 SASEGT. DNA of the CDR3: TGTGCCAGCAGTGAAGCGCTCGGACAGGGAGTGGAGACCCAGTACTTC. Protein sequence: CASSEALGQGVETQYF.

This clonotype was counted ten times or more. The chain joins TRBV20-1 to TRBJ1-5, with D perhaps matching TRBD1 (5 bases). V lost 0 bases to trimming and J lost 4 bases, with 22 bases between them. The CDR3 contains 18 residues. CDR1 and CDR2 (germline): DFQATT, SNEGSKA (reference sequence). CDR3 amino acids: CSARDGRYLETVNQPQHF. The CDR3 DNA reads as TGCAGTGCTAGAGATGGCCGATACTTGGAGACAGTTAATCAGCCCCAGCATTTT.

CDR3 loop: CATSRDTGQGANSGNTIYF. DNA for the CDR3: TGTGCCACCAGCAGAGACACGGGACAGGGGGCCAACTCTGGAAACACCATATATTTT. This chain links TRBV15 with TRBJ1-3; 12 bases map to TRBD1. The length of the CDR3 is 19 residues. Germline V gives CDR1 LNHNV, CDR2 YYDKDF (reference sequence). Losses at the gene ends were 0 bases for V and 0 bases for J; bases not matched to a gene: 6. Full variable domain (outside the CDR3, taken from reference TRBV15 and TRBJ1-3): DAMVIQNPRYQVTQFGKPVTLSCSQTLNHNVMYWYQQKSSQAPKLLFHYYDKDFNNEADTPDNFQSRRPNTSFCFLDIRSPGLGDTAMYLCATSRDTGQGANSGNTIYFGEGSWLTVV.

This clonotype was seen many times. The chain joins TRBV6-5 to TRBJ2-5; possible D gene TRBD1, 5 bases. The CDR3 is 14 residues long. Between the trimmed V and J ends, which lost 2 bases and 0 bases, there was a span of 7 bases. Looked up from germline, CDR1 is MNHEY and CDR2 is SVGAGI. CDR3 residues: CASSYQGDQETQYF. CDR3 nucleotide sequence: TGTGCCAGCAGTTACCAAGGGGACCAAGAGACCCAGTACTTC.

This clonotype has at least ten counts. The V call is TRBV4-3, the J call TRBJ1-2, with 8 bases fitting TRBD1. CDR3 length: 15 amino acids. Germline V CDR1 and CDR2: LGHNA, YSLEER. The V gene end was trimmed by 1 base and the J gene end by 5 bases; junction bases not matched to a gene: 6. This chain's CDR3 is CASSQVQGAEYGYTF. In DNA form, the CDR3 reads TGCGCCAGCAGCCAAGTTCAGGGGGCAGAGTATGGCTACACCTTC.

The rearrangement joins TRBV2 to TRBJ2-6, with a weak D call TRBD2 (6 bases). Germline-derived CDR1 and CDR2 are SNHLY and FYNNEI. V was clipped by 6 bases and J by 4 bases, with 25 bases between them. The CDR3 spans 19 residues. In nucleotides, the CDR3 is TGTGCCAGCAGCTTCCCCGGGACTGCCCACAGGTCCGGGGCCAACGTCCTGACTTTC. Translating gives CASSFPGTAHRSGANVLTF. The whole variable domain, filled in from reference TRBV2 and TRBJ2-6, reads EPEVTQTPSHQVTQMGQEVILRCVPISNHLYFYWYRQILGQKVEFLVSFYNNEISEKSEIFDDQFSVERPDGSNFTLKIRSTKLEDSAMYFCASSFPGTAHRSGANVLTFGAGSRLTVL.

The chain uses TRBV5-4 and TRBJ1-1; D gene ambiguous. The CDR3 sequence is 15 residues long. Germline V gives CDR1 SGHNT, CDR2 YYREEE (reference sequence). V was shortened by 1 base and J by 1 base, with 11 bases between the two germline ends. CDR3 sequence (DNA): TGTGCCAGCAGCTTGAGGCGGGAGGCGAACACTGAAGCTTTCTTT. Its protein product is CASSLRREANTEAFF.

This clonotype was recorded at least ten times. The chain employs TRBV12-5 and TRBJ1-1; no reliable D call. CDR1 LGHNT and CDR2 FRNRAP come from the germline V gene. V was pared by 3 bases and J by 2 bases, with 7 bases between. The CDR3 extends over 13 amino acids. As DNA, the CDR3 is TGTGCTAGTGGTTTTTCGTTAAACACTGAAGCTTTCTTT. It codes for CASGFSLNTEAFF.

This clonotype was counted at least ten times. The CDR3 is CASSDGSSYNEQFF. CDR3 in DNA: TGTGCCAGCAGTGATGGGTCTAGCTACAATGAGCAGTTCTTC. The V call is TRBV6-1, the J call TRBJ2-1; no definite D call. Trimming shortened V by 3 bases and J by 3 bases, and 9 bases separated the two germline ends. The CDR3 contains 14 residues. Germline CDR1 MNHNS, CDR2 SASEGT.

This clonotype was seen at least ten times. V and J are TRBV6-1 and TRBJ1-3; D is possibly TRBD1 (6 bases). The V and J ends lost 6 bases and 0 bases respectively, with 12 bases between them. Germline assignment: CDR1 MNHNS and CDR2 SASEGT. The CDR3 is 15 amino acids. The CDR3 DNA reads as TGTGCCAGCAGATTGGACAGAAGCTCTGGAAACACCATATATTTT. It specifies CASRLDRSSGNTIYF.

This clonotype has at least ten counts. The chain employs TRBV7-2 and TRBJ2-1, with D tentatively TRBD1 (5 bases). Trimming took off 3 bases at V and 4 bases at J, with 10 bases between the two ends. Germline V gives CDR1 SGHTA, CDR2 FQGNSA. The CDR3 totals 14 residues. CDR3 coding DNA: TGTGCCAGCAGCTTCCAGGGAAGGTACAATGAGCAGTTCTTC. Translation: CASSFQGRYNEQFF.

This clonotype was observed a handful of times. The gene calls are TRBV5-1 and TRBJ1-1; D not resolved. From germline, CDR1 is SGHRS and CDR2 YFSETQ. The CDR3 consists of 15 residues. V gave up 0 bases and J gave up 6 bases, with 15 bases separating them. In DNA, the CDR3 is TGCGCCAGCAGCTTGGAGGGTCACGGCTTATCTGAAGCTTTCTTT. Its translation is CASSLEGHGLSEAFF. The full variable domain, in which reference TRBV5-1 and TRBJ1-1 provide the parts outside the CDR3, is KAGVTQTPRYLIKTRGQQVTLSCSPISGHRSVSWYQQTPGQGLQFLFEYFSETQRNKGNFPGRFSGRQFSNSRSEMNVSTLELGDSALYLCASSLEGHGLSEAFFGQGTRLTVV.

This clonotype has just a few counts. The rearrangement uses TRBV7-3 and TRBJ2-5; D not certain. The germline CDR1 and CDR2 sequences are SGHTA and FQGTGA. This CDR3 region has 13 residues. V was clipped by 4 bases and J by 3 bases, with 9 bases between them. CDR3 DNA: TGTGCCAGCAGCTACACTCGGGAAGAGACCCAGTACTTC. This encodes CASSYTREETQYF. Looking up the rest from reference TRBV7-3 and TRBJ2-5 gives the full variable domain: GAGVSQTPSNKVTEKGKYVELRCDPISGHTALYWYRQSLGQGPEFLIYFQGTGAADDSGLPNDRFFAVRPEGSVSTLKIQRTERGDSAVYLCASSYTREETQYFGPGTRLLVL.

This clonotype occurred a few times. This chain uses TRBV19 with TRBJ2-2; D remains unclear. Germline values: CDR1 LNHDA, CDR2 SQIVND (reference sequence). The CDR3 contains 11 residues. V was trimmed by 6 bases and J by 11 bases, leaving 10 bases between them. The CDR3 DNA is TGTGCCAGTAGGAGGACGGGCGAGCTGTTTTTT. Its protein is CASRRTGELFF.